The clone carrying this TCR beta chain has just a few counts. The sample belongs to a study of T-cell reconstitution after alpha-beta-depleted transplantation in children. Unique molecular identifiers were incorporated during preparation of the TCRbeta library. MiXCR, applied by TCRdb to the PCR reads, yields one record per CDR3 protein. The sample lists about 610,000 distinct CDR3 sequences, more than 9% occurring once. This CDR3 contains 14 residues. CDR1 ENHRY and CDR2 SYGVKD come from the germline V gene. Trimming cost V 3 bases and J 1 base; bases outside gene matches: 3. This TCR derives from a human donor who donated a stem cell graft to a child with acute myeloid leukemia. The genes are TRBV10-3 and TRBJ2-7, with 7 bases matching TRBD2. This specimen consisted of PBMCs from the stem cell graft donor, obtained from the stem cell graft. CDR3 DNA sequence: TGTGCCATCAGTGACCAGCGGGGTTCCTACGAGCAGTACTTC. It specifies CAISDQRGSYEQYF.